This note documents a single T cell receptor (beta chain) sequence. This specimen comes from a study of blood T cell repertoires in COVID-19. Study-wide context: From the United States, Italy and Spain came samples of acute and convalescent COVID-19. PBMCs, B-cell-depleted T cells, or T cells were the source of the cDNA or gDNA that made up the material.

The CDR3 consists of 15 residues. V lost 7 bases to trimming and J lost 6 bases; unmatched junction nucleotides: 15. CDR1 is SQVTM and CDR2 is ANQGSEA in the germline V gene. Per the original data handling: Reference gene primer amplification yielded estimated nucleated cell counts. Sequenced by immunoSEQ multiplex PCR; TCRdb stores in-frame clones only, minus some. V and J calls and clone size come straight from that table; D and trimming were deduced from the DNA. The sample shows 130,000 to 150,000 clones, around 83% of them seen only once. The specimen sequenced was peripheral blood. J is TRBJ2-7 and V is TRBV29-1, with 10 bases that match TRBD2. This TCR was sampled from a human donor with acute or convalescent COVID-19. The donor label of this sample is uncertain. DNA of the CDR3: TGCAGCGCCCTCGTTAGCGGGGGGTTTCCCGCCGAGCAGTACTTC. Its protein is CSALVSGGFPAEQYF.